This TCR beta chain derives from a study of cytomegalovirus exposure and HLA in healthy donors. Only in-frame clones appear in the TCRdb table, and some are missing; sequencing was by immunoSEQ multiplex PCR. The sample contains about 140,000 clones, approximately 82% of which appear only once. The V and J ends lost 4 bases and 7 bases, in that order; junction bases with no gene match: 9. The CDR3 extends over 14 amino acids. Germline values: CDR1 MNHNS, CDR2 SASEGT. This clonotype was obtained from a man aged 25-45 years in good health and CMV-seropositive. V usage is TRBV6-1 and J usage is TRBJ1-2; the match to TRBD1 covers 7 bases. Specimen: PBMCs. The CDR3 nucleotides are TGTGCCAGCAGTGCGGGACAGCGTACTTTTGGCTACACCTTC. It specifies CASSAGQRTFGYTF.